A selection of T cell receptor beta chains follows, all from one sample in a study of T cells in Graves' hyperthyroidism and ophthalmopathy. TCRdb re-called the multiplex PCR reads with MiXCR, one entry per CDR3 protein. The sample holds about 300,000 distinct CDR3 sequences, approximately 19% seen once. The sequenced sample consisted of blood. The receptors here all came from a middle-aged man with Graves' ophthalmopathy. Each CDR3 is given with its conserved first and last residue. The D gene is left open where the match is weak. For some rows the clone size is stated as once, few or many, or as a class when expanded; others skip it.

abundance	d_gene	v_gene	j_gene	len	CDR3nt	CDR3aa
-	TRBD2	TRBV25-1	TRBJ2-2	16	TGTGCCAGCAGTGACGAGTCGACTAGCTACACCGGGGAGCTGTTTTTT	CASSDESTSYTGELFF
many	TRBD1	TRBV30	TRBJ2-7	13	TGTGCCTGGAGTGGGACAGGTCCGGGGGAGCAGTACTTC	CAWSGTGPGEQYF
many	TRBD2	TRBV11-2	TRBJ2-7	15	TGTGCCAGCAGCGGGGCTAGCGGTCCCTTCTACGAGCAGTACTTC	CASSGASGPFYEQYF
-	TRBD1	TRBV20-1	TRBJ2-1	13	TGCAGTGCCGGGACAGGGCGCATCAATGAGCAGTTCTTC	CSAGTGRINEQFF
few	-	TRBV6-1	TRBJ1-1	13	TGTGCCACCATCAGGGGCCCGGGGACTGAAGCTTTCTTT	CATIRGPGTEAFF
few	-	TRBV24-1	TRBJ2-1	18	TGTGCCACCAGTGATCCCGCGGGGTGGAGGGGGGACTACAATGAGCAGTTCTTC	CATSDPAGWRGDYNEQFF
-	TRBD1	TRBV6-1	TRBJ1-4	16	TGTGCCAGCAGTGTTCGACAGGGACGAGTGGGTGAAAAACTGTTTTTT	CASSVRQGRVGEKLFF
-	-	TRBV24-1	TRBJ2-7	10	TGTGCCACCAGTGCTGGGGAGCAGTACTTC	CATSAGEQYF
-	-	TRBV20-1	TRBJ1-4	13	TGCAGTGCTACGGAAACCATGGAGGAAAAACTGTTTTTT	CSATETMEEKLFF
many	TRBD1	TRBV3-1	TRBJ1-1	12	TGTGCCAGCAGCAACCGGGACAGGGGAGCTTTCTTT	CASSNRDRGAFF
few	TRBD1	TRBV7-8	TRBJ1-1	14	TGTGCCAGCAGCAGGGACAGGTTGGGCACTGAAACTTTCTTT	CASSRDRLGTETFF
many	-	TRBV18	TRBJ2-7	14	TGTGCCAGCTCACGGACAGCCGATTCCTACGAGCAGTACTTC	CASSRTADSYEQYF
few	TRBD1	TRBV29-1	TRBJ2-7	13	TGCAGCGTTGTAAGGACAGGGGGAAGCGAGCAGTACTTC	CSVVRTGGSEQYF
few	TRBD1	TRBV6-1	TRBJ2-1	14	TGTGCCAGCACCTCATGGGTACAGGGGAGTGAGCAGTTCTTC	CASTSWVQGSEQFF
many	TRBD1	TRBV28	TRBJ2-7	13	TGTGCCAGCAGATGGACAGGGGTAAACGAGCAGTACTTC	CASRWTGVNEQYF
-	-	TRBV6-6	TRBJ1-5	15	TGTGCCAGCAGTTACTCGATGACAGCCGATCAGCCCCAGCATTTT	CASSYSMTADQPQHF
few	-	TRBV5-1	TRBJ1-4	12	TGCGCCAGCAGGCAGCCCAATGAAAAACTGTTTTTT	CASRQPNEKLFF
many	-	TRBV10-3	TRBJ2-3	14	TGTGCCATCAGTGAGAACTCTGACCGGGGTACGCAGTATTTT	CAISENSDRGTQYF
-	-	TRBV10-2	TRBJ2-7	11	TGCGCCAGCTCCCCGACCTCCGAGCAGTACTTC	CASSPTSEQYF
many	-	TRBV5-1	TRBJ2-1	15	TGCGCCAGCAGCTTGGCAGCTAGCTCCTACAATGAGCAGTTCTTC	CASSLAASSYNEQFF
few	-	TRBV7-9	TRBJ2-7	13	TGTGCCAGCAGCTCCCGGGCCTCCTACGAGCAGTACTTC	CASSSRASYEQYF
many	-	TRBV27	TRBJ1-2	12	TGTGCCAGCAGCGCAGGCGGCTATGGCTACACCTTC	CASSAGGYGYTF
many	TRBD1	TRBV20-1	TRBJ1-1	13	TGCAGTCCAAAGAGGACAGGTAACACTGAAGCTTTCTTT	CSPKRTGNTEAFF
-	TRBD2	TRBV19	TRBJ2-2	15	TGTGCCAGTAGTATCCTAGCGGGAGCCACCGGGGAGCTGTTTTTT	CASSILAGATGELFF
many	-	TRBV20-1	TRBJ1-1	11	TGCAGTGTAGGGGACCTAAGCGGAGCTTTCTTT	CSVGDLSGAFF
many	-	TRBV30	TRBJ2-1	14	TGTGCCTGGAGTGTAGGAGCGGGCTACAATGAGCAGTTCTTC	CAWSVGAGYNEQFF